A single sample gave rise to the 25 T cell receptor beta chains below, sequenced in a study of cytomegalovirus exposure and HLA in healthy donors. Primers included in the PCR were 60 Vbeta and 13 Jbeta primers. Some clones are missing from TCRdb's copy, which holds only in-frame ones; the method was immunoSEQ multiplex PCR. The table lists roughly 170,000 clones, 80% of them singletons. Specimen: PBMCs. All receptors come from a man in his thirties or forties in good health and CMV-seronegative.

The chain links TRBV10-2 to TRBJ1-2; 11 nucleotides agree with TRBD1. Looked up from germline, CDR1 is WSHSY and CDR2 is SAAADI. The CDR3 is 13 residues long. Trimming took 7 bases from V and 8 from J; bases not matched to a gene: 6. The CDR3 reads CASTGQGAGGYTF. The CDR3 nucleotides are TGCGCCAGCACCGGACAGGGGGCGGGCGGCTACACCTTC.

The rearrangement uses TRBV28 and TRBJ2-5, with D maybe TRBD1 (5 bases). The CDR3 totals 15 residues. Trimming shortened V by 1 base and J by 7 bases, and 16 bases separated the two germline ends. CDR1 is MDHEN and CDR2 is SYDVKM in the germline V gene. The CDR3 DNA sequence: TGTGCCAGCAGTTTATCCAGGACAATGGTAGGGACCCAGTACTTC. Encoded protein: CASSLSRTMVGTQYF.

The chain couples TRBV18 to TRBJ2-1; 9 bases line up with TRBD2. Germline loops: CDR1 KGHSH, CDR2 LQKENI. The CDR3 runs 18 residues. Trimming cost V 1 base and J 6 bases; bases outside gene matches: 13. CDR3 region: CASSPRAGGPATPNEQFF. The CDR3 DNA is TGTGCCAGCTCACCACGAGCGGGAGGACCCGCTACCCCCAATGAGCAGTTCTTC. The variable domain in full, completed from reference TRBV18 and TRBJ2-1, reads NAGVMQNPRHLVRRRGQEARLRCSPMKGHSHVYWYRQLPEEGLKFMVYLQKENIIDESGMPKERFSAEFPKEGPSILRIQQVVRGDSAAYFCASSPRAGGPATPNEQFFGPGTRLTVL.

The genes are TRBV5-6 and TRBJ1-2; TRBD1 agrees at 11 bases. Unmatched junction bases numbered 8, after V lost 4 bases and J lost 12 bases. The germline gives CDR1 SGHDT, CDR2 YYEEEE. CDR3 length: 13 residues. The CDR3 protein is CASSRPGTGGNTF. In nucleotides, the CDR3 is TGTGCCAGCAGCCGTCCCGGGACAGGGGGAAACACCTTC.

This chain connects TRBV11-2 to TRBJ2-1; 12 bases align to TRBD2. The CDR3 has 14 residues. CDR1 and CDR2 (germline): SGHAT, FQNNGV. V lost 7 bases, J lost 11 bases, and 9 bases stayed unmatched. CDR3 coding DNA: TGTGCCAGCACCCAGACCCTAGCGGGAGGGAAGCAGTTCTTC. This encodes CASTQTLAGGKQFF. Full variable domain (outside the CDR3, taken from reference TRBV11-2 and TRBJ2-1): EAGVAQSPRYKIIEKRQSVAFWCNPISGHATLYWYQQILGQGPKLLIQFQNNGVVDDSQLPKDRFSAERLKGVDSTLKIQPAKLEDSAVYLCASTQTLAGGKQFFGPGTRLTVL.

The CDR3 DNA reads TGTGCCAGCAGCCCGACCCTCCGGGACTCCGAAAGGGAGGAGCAGTACTTC. It specifies CASSPTLRDSEREEQYF. This chain joins TRBV28 and TRBJ2-7, with a possible D match to TRBD2 (6 bases). Germline V gene lookup returns CDR1 MDHEN and CDR2 SYDVKM. V gave up 6 bases and J gave up 7 bases, with 28 bases separating them. The CDR3 consists of 17 residues.

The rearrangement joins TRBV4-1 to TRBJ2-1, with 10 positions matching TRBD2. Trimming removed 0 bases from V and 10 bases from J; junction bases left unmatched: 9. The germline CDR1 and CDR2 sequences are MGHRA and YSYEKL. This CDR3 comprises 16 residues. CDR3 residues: CASSQDLGAGGREQFF. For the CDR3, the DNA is TGCGCCAGCAGCCAAGATCTTGGAGCGGGAGGGCGGGAGCAGTTCTTC.

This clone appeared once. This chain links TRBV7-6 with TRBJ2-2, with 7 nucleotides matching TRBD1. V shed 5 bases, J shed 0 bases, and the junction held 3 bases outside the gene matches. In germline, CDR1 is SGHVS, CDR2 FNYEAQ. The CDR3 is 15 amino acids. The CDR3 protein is CASSNGQANTGELFF. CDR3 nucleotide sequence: TGTGCCAGCAGCAACGGACAGGCGAACACCGGGGAGCTGTTTTTT.

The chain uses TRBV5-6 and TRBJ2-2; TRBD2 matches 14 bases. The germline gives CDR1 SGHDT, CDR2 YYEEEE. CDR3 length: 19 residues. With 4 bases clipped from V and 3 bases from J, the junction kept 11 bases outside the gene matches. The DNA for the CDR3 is TGTGCCAGCAGCCCCCTGACTAGCGGGGGGGCACTTGACACCGGGGAGCTGTTTTTT. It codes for CASSPLTSGGALDTGELFF.

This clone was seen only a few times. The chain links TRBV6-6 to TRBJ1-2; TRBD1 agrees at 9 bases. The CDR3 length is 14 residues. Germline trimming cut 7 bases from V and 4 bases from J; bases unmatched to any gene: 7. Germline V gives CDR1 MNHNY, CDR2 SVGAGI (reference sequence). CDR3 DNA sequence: TGTGCCAGCAACCACGGACAGGGGAGCTATGGCTACACCTTC. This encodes CASNHGQGSYGYTF.

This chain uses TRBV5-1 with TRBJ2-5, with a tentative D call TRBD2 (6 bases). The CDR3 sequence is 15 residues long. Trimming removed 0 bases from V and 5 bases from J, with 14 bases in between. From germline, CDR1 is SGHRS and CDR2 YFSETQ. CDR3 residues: CASSLASGGTETQYF. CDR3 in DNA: TGCGCCAGCAGCTTGGCTAGTGGCGGGACGGAGACCCAGTACTTC.

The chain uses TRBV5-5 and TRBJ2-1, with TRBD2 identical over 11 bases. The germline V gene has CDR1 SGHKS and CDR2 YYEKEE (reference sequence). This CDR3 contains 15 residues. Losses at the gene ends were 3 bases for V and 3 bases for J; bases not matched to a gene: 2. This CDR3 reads CASSSGLAVYNEQFF. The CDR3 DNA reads TGTGCCAGCAGCTCGGGACTAGCGGTCTACAATGAGCAGTTCTTC.

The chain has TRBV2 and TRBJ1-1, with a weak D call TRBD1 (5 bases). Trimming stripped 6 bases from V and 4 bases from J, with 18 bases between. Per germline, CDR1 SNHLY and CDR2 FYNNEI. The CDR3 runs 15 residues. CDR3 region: CASREQHNQGTEAFF. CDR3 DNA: TGTGCCAGCAGGGAACAACATAATCAGGGCACTGAAGCTTTCTTT.

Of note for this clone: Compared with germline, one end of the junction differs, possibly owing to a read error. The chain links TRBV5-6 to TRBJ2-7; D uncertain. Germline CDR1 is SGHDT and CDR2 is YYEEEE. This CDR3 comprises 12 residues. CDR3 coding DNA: TGTACCAGCTCTGAGAGTAGCTACGAGCAGTACTTC. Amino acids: CTSSESSYEQYF.

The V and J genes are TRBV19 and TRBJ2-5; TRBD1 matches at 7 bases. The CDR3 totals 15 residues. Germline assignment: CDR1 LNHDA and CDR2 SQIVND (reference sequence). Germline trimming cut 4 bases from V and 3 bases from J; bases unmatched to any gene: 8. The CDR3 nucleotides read TGTGCCAGTAGTACGGCCGCAGGGACAGAAGAGACCCAGTACTTC. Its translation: CASSTAAGTEETQYF.

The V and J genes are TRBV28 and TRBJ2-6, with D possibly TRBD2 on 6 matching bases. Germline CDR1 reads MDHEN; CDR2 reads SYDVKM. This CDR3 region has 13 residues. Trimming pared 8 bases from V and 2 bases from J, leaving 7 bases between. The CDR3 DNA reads TGTGCCAGCGCGGGGCCTGGGGCCAACGTCCTGACTTTC. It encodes CASAGPGANVLTF.

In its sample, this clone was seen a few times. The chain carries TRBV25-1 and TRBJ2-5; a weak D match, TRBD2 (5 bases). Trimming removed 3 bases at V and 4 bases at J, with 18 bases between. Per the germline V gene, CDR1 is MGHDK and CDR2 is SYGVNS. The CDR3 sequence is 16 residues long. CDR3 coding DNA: TGTGCCAGCAGTGACGGGTTCGAGGGCCGGGGAGAGACCCAGTACTTC. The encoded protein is CASSDGFEGRGETQYF.

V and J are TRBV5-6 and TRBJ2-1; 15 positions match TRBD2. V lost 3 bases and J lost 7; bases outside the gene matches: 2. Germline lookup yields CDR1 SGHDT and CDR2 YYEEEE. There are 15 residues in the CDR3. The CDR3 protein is CASSWTSGGGNEQFF. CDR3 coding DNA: TGTGCCAGCAGCTGGACTAGCGGGGGGGGTAATGAGCAGTTCTTC.

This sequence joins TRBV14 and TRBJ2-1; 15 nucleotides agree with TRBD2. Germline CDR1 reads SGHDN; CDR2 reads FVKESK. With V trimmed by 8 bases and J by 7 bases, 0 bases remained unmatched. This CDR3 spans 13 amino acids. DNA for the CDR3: TGTGCCAGCGGACTAGCGGGGGGGAATGAGCAGTTCTTC. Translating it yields CASGLAGGNEQFF.

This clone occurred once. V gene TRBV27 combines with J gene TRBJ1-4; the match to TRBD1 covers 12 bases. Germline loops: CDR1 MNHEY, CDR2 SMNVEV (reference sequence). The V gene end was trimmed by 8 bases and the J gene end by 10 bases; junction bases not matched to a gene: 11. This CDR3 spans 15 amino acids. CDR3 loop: CASGPPGQGARKLFF. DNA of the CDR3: TGTGCCAGCGGTCCCCCGGGACAGGGGGCCCGAAAACTGTTTTTT.

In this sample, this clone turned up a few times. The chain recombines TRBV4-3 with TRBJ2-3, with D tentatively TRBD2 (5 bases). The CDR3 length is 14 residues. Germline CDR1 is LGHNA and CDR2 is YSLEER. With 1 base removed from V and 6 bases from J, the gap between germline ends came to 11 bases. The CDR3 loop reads CASSQAGVGDTQYF. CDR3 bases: TGCGCCAGCAGCCAAGCCGGGGTTGGGGATACGCAGTATTTT.

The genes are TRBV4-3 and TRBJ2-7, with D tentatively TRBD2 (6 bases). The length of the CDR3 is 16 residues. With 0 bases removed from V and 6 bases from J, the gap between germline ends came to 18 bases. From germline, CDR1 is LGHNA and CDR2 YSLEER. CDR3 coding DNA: TGCGCCAGCAGCCAAGATTTGGGACTTCTACCAGGCGAGCAGTACTTC. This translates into CASSQDLGLLPGEQYF.

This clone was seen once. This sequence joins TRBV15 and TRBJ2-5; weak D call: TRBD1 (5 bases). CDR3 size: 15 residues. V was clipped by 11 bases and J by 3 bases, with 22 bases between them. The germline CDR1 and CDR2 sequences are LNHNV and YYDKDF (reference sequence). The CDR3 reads CADPPDSRNKETQYF. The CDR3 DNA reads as TGTGCCGATCCGCCTGACAGCAGAAATAAAGAGACCCAGTACTTC. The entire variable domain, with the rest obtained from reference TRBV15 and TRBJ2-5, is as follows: DAMVIQNPRYQVTQFGKPVTLSCSQTLNHNVMYWYQQKSSQAPKLLFHYYDKDFNNEADTPDNFQSRRPNTSFCFLDIRSPGLGDTAMYLCADPPDSRNKETQYFGPGTRLLVL.

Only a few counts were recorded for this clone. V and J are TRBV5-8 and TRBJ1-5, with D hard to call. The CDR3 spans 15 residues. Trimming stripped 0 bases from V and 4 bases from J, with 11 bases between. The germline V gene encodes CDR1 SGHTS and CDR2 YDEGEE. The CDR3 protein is CASSLATQYNQPQHF. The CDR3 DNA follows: TGTGCCAGCAGCTTGGCGACTCAATATAATCAGCCCCAGCATTTT.

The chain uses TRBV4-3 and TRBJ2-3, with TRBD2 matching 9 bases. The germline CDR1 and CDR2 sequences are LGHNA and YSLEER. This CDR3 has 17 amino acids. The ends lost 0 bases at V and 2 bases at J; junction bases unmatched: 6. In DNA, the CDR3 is TGCGCCAGCAGCCAAGACCCCGTAGCGGGAGTCACAGATACGCAGTATTTT. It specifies CASSQDPVAGVTDTQYF.